This T cell receptor (beta chain) was sequenced during a study of vaccination effects on CD4 cells after COVID-19. For the study at large: Samples were taken post-vaccine, and their median timing was 72 days after the second dose.

CDR1 KGHDR and CDR2 SFDVKD come from the germline V gene. V was pared by 3 bases and J by 7 bases, with 8 bases between. CDR3 length: 12 amino acids. Profiling relied on immunoSEQ multiplex PCR, and the TCRdb table lists in-frame clones only, not all of them. The sample has 25,000 to 30,000 clones, around four fifths seen once. Remarks on this clone: Its antigen is unidentified.

In the ViraFEST assay, antigen-specific CD4+ clonotypes were identified by expansion after peptide-pool stimulation. After less than 11 days in culture, the CD4+ T cells were isolated. BNT162b2 vaccine or mRNA-1273 vaccine was given to participants in two doses. Cultures got half-medium changes with IL-2 on days 3 and 7. The sequenced sample was CD4+ T cells from PBMCs cultured with HCoV-NL63 spike peptides, obtained after COVID-19 vaccination. This TCR came from a human donor who received a COVID-19 vaccine. This rearrangement joins TRBV24-1 to TRBJ1-2; D unclear. As DNA, the CDR3 is TGTGCCACCAGTGATCGAAGGACTGGCTACACCTTC. Translating gives CATSDRRTGYTF.